Shown below are 22 T cell receptor beta chains from a single sample sequenced in a study of blood T cell repertoires in COVID-19. The data were produced by immunoSEQ multiplex PCR, yet TCRdb's version contains in-frame clones alone and is incomplete. The table has approximately 300,000 clones, roughly 91% seen once. Material for sequencing was peripheral blood. The receptors derive from a man between 50 and 59 years old with active or convalescent COVID-19.

This chain uses TRBV28 with TRBJ2-7; 10 bases map to TRBD2. Unmatched junction bases numbered 16, after V lost 2 bases and J lost 0 bases. CDR3 size: 20 residues. Germline V lookup: CDR1 MDHEN, CDR2 SYDVKM. CDR3: CASSLATPDLTSGDSYEQYF. The CDR3 nucleotides read TGTGCCAGCAGTTTAGCCACCCCCGACCTTACTAGCGGGGACTCCTACGAGCAGTACTTC.

The chain couples TRBV29-1 to TRBJ2-5, with 7 positions matching TRBD2. With V trimmed by 6 bases and J by 7 bases, 32 bases remained unmatched. The germline V gene has CDR1 SQVTM and CDR2 ANQGSEA. The CDR3 length is 20 residues. The CDR3 protein is CSVPVRAGMAVGPRGATQYF. The CDR3 DNA is TGCAGCGTCCCCGTCCGAGCGGGAATGGCGGTGGGACCTCGCGGAGCGACCCAGTACTTC.

This clone is a singleton in its sample. The V gene is TRBV5-1, the J gene TRBJ1-1; 8 bases agree with TRBD1. J was trimmed by 3 bases and V by 4 bases; bases with no gene match: 8. In germline, CDR1 is SGHRS, CDR2 YFSETQ. This CDR3 region has 15 residues. CDR3 in amino acids: CASSNRQGWDTEAFF. In nucleotides, the CDR3 is TGCGCCAGCAGCAACCGACAGGGGTGGGACACTGAAGCTTTCTTT.

This clone showed up just once. This chain connects TRBV12-3 or TRBV12-4 to TRBJ2-7, with 9 bases aligning to TRBD1. Unmatched junction bases numbered 6, after V lost 2 bases and J lost 13 bases. This CDR3 comprises 12 residues. The CDR3: CASSLSGQGTYF. The CDR3 nucleotides read TGTGCCAGCAGTTTATCGGGACAGGGAACATACTTC.

The gene calls are TRBV7-8 and TRBJ2-7, with D uncertain. Trimming left V 5 bases short and J 0 bases short, with 14 bases between. CDR1 and CDR2 from the germline V gene are SGHVS and FQNEAQ. The CDR3 spans 15 residues. CDR3 in amino acids: CASSADPTGSYEQYF. The CDR3 nucleotides read TGTGCCAGCAGCGCAGACCCGACGGGCTCCTACGAGCAGTACTTC.

The V and J genes are TRBV4-3 and TRBJ2-1, with 10 positions matching TRBD2. V lost 1 base and J lost 6; bases outside the gene matches: 9. The CDR3 is made up of 17 amino acids. Germline V lookup: CDR1 LGHNA, CDR2 YSLEER. In nucleotides, the CDR3 is TGCGCCAGCAGCCAAGTGGGAGCTAGCGGGGGCTTCAATGAGCAGTTCTTC. It specifies CASSQVGASGGFNEQFF.

V gene TRBV29-1 combines with J gene TRBJ2-3; D call uncertain. V lost 7 bases, J lost 5 bases, and 19 bases lay in between. Germline V gene data show CDR1 as SQVTM and CDR2 as ANQGSEA. The CDR3 spans 14 residues. The CDR3 protein is CSGAPTSGLDTQYF. The CDR3 DNA sequence: TGCAGCGGCGCCCCTACCTCCGGGTTAGATACGCAGTATTTT.

This chain joins TRBV2 and TRBJ1-5; TRBD1 matches 9 bases. CDR3 size: 15 residues. The J segment lost 3 bases and the V segment lost 5 bases, leaving 5 bases of the junction unmatched. The germline CDR1 and CDR2 sequences are SNHLY and FYNNEI. The CDR3 DNA sequence: TGTGCCAGCAGTCGGACAGGGGTTAACAATCAGCCCCAGCATTTT. This encodes CASSRTGVNNQPQHF.

This rearrangement joins TRBV29-1 to TRBJ2-7, with TRBD2 matching 12 bases. Looked up from germline, CDR1 is SQVTM and CDR2 is ANQGSEA. Unmatched junction bases numbered 7, after V lost 5 bases and J lost 2 bases. The CDR3 contains 15 residues. The CDR3 coding sequence is TGCAGCGTTTTTGGACTAGCGGGACGTACCTACGAGCAGTACTTC. Translating gives CSVFGLAGRTYEQYF.

This clone was observed a handful of times. The sample carries other DNA sequences with the same CDR3. The chain employs TRBV5-1 and TRBJ2-7, with 7 nucleotides matching TRBD2. The CDR3 extends over 12 amino acids. V dropped 1 base and J dropped 7; count of bases not matched to a gene: 2. Germline V CDR1 and CDR2: SGHRS, YFSETQ. The CDR3, as DNA: TGCGCCAGCAGCTTGCCGGGGGGAGAGCAGTACTTC. Its protein is CASSLPGGEQYF.

This clone appeared once. This same CDR3 is encoded by further DNA sequences in the sample. This chain connects TRBV18 to TRBJ1-1; weak D call: TRBD1 (6 bases). Germline CDR1 is KGHSH and CDR2 is LQKENI. This CDR3 is 14 amino acids long. Between the trimmed V and J ends, which lost 2 bases and 4 bases, there was a span of 11 bases. The CDR3 spells CASSPGRGGTEAFF. CDR3 coding DNA: TGTGCCAGCTCACCAGGCAGGGGTGGCACTGAAGCTTTCTTT.

The rearrangement links TRBV6-4 to TRBJ2-2; possible D gene TRBD1, 6 bases. V shed 6 bases and J shed 5 bases, with 28 bases lying between them. Germline assignment: CDR1 MRHNA and CDR2 SNTAGT. The CDR3 extends over 19 amino acids. The CDR3, as DNA: TGTGCCAGCAGCGAAACTTACAGGGACATCTCACCTATTACCGGGGAGCTGTTTTTT. Translating it yields CASSETYRDISPITGELFF.

This sequence joins TRBV7-8 and TRBJ2-1; TRBD2 matches at 7 bases. Trimming took 1 base from V and 7 from J; bases not matched to a gene: 7. The germline V gene encodes CDR1 SGHVS and CDR2 FQNEAQ. The CDR3 has 15 residues. In nucleotides, the CDR3 is TGTGCCAGCAGCTTAGGGGGAGGGTATATGAATGAGCAGTTCTTC. Encoded protein: CASSLGGGYMNEQFF.

V is TRBV14 and J is TRBJ2-5; a possible D gene is TRBD1 (5 bases). The CDR3 consists of 17 residues. Trimming took off 0 bases at V and 1 base at J, with 15 bases between the two ends. In germline, CDR1 is SGHDN, CDR2 FVKESK. The CDR3 is CASSQEGPWQGQETQYF. The CDR3 DNA reads as TGTGCCAGCAGCCAAGAGGGGCCATGGCAGGGCCAAGAGACCCAGTACTTC.

The CDR3 region has the DNA TGCGCCAGCAGCCGGACTAGCGTCGACACCGGGGAGCTGTTTTTT. Its translation: CASSRTSVDTGELFF. This sequence joins TRBV5-1 and TRBJ2-2; 9 nucleotides match TRBD2. This CDR3 is 15 amino acids long. V gave up 4 bases and J gave up 3 bases; unmatched junction bases: 4. Germline CDR1 is SGHRS and CDR2 is YFSETQ.

The genes are TRBV20-1 and TRBJ1-2; D not certain. This CDR3 region has 10 residues. V was shortened by 8 bases and J by 9 bases, with 13 bases between the two germline ends. Germline V CDR1 and CDR2: DFQATT, SNEGSKA (reference sequence). CDR3 region: CSTYGGRYTF. The DNA of the CDR3 is TGCAGTACCTACGGAGGGCGCTACACCTTC.

This clone has just a few counts. The J gene is TRBJ2-2, the V gene TRBV7-2, with no clear D. Germline V CDR1 and CDR2: SGHTA, FQGNSA. The CDR3 spans 14 residues. The ends were cut back, 1 base at V and 4 bases at J, with 7 bases in the middle. This chain's CDR3 is CASSLVGSTGELFF. As DNA, the CDR3 is TGTGCCAGCAGCTTAGTCGGGTCCACCGGGGAGCTGTTTTTT.

This clone was seen more than once but under ten times. This sequence joins TRBV6-2 or TRBV6-3 and TRBJ1-1; D gene uncertain. The CDR3 has 13 residues. Trimming cost V 4 bases and J 4 bases, with 10 bases left between them. Germline V gene sequence: CDR1 MNHEY, CDR2 SVGEGT. In DNA, the CDR3 is TGTGCCAGCAGTTTTTCGGTTGTCACTGAAGCTTTCTTT. Encoded protein: CASSFSVVTEAFF.

The chain combines TRBV5-5 with TRBJ1-1; D uncertain. The V gene's germline CDR1 is SGHKS and CDR2 YYEKEE (reference sequence). The CDR3 is 13 amino acids. V dropped 3 bases and J dropped 3 bases, with 9 bases sitting between them. This chain's CDR3 is CASSYTEDTEAFF. In DNA form, the CDR3 reads TGTGCCAGCAGCTATACAGAAGACACTGAAGCTTTCTTT.

With regard to this clone: The junction and the germline gene differ at one end; a read error may be behind it. The chain couples TRBV11-3 to TRBJ2-1; TRBD2 matches at 9 bases. Germline-derived CDR1 and CDR2 are SGHNT and YENEEA. CDR3 length: 14 amino acids. CDR3 sequence: CASRFGGGGNEQFF. As DNA, the CDR3 is TGTGCCAGCCGCTTCGGCGGGGGGGGGAATGAGCAGTTCTTC. Variable domain in full (rest from reference TRBV11-3 and TRBJ2-1): EAGVVQSPRYKIIEKKQPVAFWCNPISGHNTLYWYLQNLGQGPELLIRYENEEAVDDSQLPKDRFSAERLKGVDSTLKIQPAELGDSAVYLCASRFGGGGNEQFFGPGTRLTVL.

The V call is TRBV6-2 or TRBV6-3, the J call TRBJ2-7; tentatively, D is TRBD2 (6 bases). V was trimmed by 2 bases and J by 1 base, leaving 9 bases between them. This CDR3 region has 14 residues. Germline V gives CDR1 MNHEY, CDR2 SVGEGT. Here the CDR3 reads CASSYRGLSYEQYF. The CDR3 coding sequence is TGTGCCAGCAGTTACCGGGGACTTTCCTACGAGCAGTACTTC.

This chain uses TRBV11-2 with TRBJ2-3; a weak D match, TRBD2 (5 bases). This CDR3 is built from 14 residues. Germline values: CDR1 SGHAT, CDR2 FQNNGV. The V end lost 7 bases, the J end lost 4 bases, and 15 bases lay between the germline ends. This CDR3 reads CASTPTRAADTQYF. The CDR3 DNA follows: TGTGCCAGCACCCCCACGAGGGCCGCAGATACGCAGTATTTT.